A single sample gave rise to the 7 T cell receptor beta chains below, sequenced in a study of blood T cell repertoires in COVID-19. Only in-frame clones appear in the TCRdb table, and some are missing; sequencing was by immunoSEQ multiplex PCR. The sample yields approximately 400,000 clones, around 87% seen once. Sequencing input: PBMCs or T cells enriched from blood (not recorded which). Receptors were obtained from a man aged 25 to 40 who had recovered from COVID-19.

The genes are TRBV18 and TRBJ2-7, with TRBD1 identical over 8 bases. Germline CDR1 KGHSH, CDR2 LQKENI. The V and J ends lost 6 bases and 5 bases, in that order; junction bases with no gene match: 6. The CDR3 is made up of 13 amino acids. This CDR3 is CASSRGLLDEQYF. CDR3 in DNA: TGTGCCAGCTCCAGGGGGCTCCTGGACGAGCAGTACTTC.

The rearrangement joins TRBV6-5 to TRBJ1-1, with D unclear. Between the trimmed V and J ends, which lost 3 bases and 1 base, there was a span of 9 bases. CDR3 size: 14 residues. Looked up from germline, CDR1 is MNHEY and CDR2 is SVGAGI. The CDR3 DNA reads as TGTGCCAGCAGTTATGGCACCAAGAACACTGAAGCTTTCTTT. Residues: CASSYGTKNTEAFF.

The chain joins TRBV30 to TRBJ1-5; D may be TRBD1 (5 bases). The CDR3 has 12 amino acids. Per the germline V gene, CDR1 is GTSNPN and CDR2 is SVGIG (reference sequence). The ends were cut back, 1 base at V and 11 bases at J, with 12 bases in the middle. The CDR3, as DNA: TGTGCCTGGAGTGCTCCGGGGGGGTCCCAGCATTTT. Residues: CAWSAPGGSQHF.

The chain combines TRBV11-3 with TRBJ2-1, with D perhaps matching TRBD1 (5 bases). Trimming removed 1 base from V and 4 bases from J, with 5 bases in between. There are 13 residues in the CDR3. CDR1 and CDR2 (germline): SGHNT, YENEEA. The CDR3 here is CASSLAGYNEQFF. CDR3 DNA: TGTGCCAGCAGCTTAGCAGGGTACAATGAGCAGTTCTTC.

The chain couples TRBV25-1 to TRBJ1-2; D is uncertain. The CDR3 covers 13 residues. The germline V gene encodes CDR1 MGHDK and CDR2 SYGVNS. V gave up 4 bases and J gave up 3 bases, with 9 bases separating them. The CDR3 DNA follows: TGTGCCAGCAGTGCCCGGGTCGACTATGGCTACACCTTC. This gives the protein CASSARVDYGYTF.

The chain has TRBV4-3 and TRBJ1-3; tentative D call: TRBD1 (5 bases). The CDR3 is 14 residues long. Trimming removed 0 bases from V and 4 bases from J, with 7 bases in between. In germline, CDR1 is LGHNA, CDR2 YSLEER. CDR3 protein: CASSQDAGGNTIYF. DNA for the CDR3: TGCGCCAGCAGCCAAGATGCAGGGGGAAACACCATATATTTT.

The J gene is TRBJ2-7, the V gene TRBV7-9; 13 nucleotides line up with TRBD2. This CDR3 is built from 17 residues. Germline CDR1 and CDR2: SEHNR and FQNEAQ (reference sequence). The V segment lost 5 bases and the J segment 0 bases; nucleotides outside the gene matches: 7. The CDR3 coding sequence is TGTGCCAGCAGCCCCCGGACTAGCGGGGGCCACTCCTACGAGCAGTACTTC. Translating gives CASSPRTSGGHSYEQYF.